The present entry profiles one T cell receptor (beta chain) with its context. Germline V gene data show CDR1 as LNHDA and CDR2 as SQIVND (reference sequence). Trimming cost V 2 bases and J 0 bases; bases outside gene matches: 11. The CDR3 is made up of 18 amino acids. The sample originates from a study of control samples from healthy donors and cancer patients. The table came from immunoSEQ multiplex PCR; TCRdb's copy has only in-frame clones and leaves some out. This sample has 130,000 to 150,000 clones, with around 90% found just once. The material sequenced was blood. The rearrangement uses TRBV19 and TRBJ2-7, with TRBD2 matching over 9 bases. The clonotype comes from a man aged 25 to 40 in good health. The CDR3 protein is CASSISPTSGPISYEQYF. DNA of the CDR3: TGTGCCAGTAGTATATCCCCGACTAGCGGCCCCATCTCCTACGAGCAGTACTTC.